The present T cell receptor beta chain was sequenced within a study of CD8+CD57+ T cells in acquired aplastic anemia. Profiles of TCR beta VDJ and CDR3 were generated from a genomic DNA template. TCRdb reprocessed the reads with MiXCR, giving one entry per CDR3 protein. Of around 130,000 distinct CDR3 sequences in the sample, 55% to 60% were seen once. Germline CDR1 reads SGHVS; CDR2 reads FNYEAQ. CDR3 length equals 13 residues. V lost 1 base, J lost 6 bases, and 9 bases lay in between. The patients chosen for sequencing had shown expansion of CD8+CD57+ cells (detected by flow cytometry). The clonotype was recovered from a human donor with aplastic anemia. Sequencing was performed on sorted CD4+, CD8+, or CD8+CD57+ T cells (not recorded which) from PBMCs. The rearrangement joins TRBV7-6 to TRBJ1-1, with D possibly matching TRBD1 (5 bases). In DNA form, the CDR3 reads TGTGCCAGCAGCTTAGTGGGGGGAGCTGAAGCTTTCTTT. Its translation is CASSLVGGAEAFF.